These T cell receptor beta chains were read from a single sample in a study of PD-L1 blockade in urothelial cancer. The assay was immunoSEQ multiplex PCR, and TCRdb's table has in-frame clones only and misses some. The table has 70,000 or so clones, about nine tenths seen once. The material sequenced was PBMCs, taken around atezolizumab (anti-PD-L1) treatment. These receptors originate from a man aged 65 to 79 with urothelial cancer. The CDR3 runs from the conserved cysteine through the conserved F or W. Fields, in order: clone size, D gene, V gene, J gene, CDR3 protein, CDR3 DNA. A D gene is named only where the DNA matches it firmly. Where a row states a size, it is once, few, many or the class of an expanded clone; other rows omit it.

.	TRBD1	TRBV30	TRBJ2-5	CAWSARMSGQGATQYF	TGTGCCTGGAGTGCGAGAATGTCGGGACAGGGAGCGACCCAGTACTTC
once	TRBD1	TRBV27	TRBJ2-3	CASSWDRGTDTQYF	TGTGCCAGCAGTTGGGACAGGGGAACAGATACGCAGTATTTT
.	TRBD2	TRBV9	TRBJ2-5	CASSVGGSEETQYF	TGTGCCAGCAGCGTGGGGGGGTCCGAGGAGACCCAGTACTTC
.	TRBD2	TRBV9	TRBJ2-3	CASSSTQRGRTDTQYF	TGTGCCAGCAGCTCAACTCAGCGGGGTCGCACAGATACGCAGTATTTT
.	.	TRBV11-2	TRBJ2-3	CASSFTTSRGPDTQYF	TGTGCCAGCAGCTTCACAACCTCCAGGGGTCCAGATACGCAGTATTTT
.	TRBD2	TRBV13	TRBJ2-3	CASSLAGGPDTDTQYF	TGTGCCAGCAGCCTAGCGGGAGGGCCGGACACAGATACGCAGTATTTT
.	TRBD1	TRBV19	TRBJ2-3	CATRQGTDTQYF	TGTGCCACGAGACAGGGAACAGATACGCAGTATTTT
.	.	TRBV29-1	TRBJ2-2	CSATGTPNTGELFF	TGCAGCGCAACCGGGACACCTAACACCGGGGAGCTGTTTTTT
once	TRBD1	TRBV12-5	TRBJ1-4	CASGLSTGTGFYEKLFF	TGTGCTAGTGGTTTGTCCACCGGGACAGGGTTCTATGAAAAACTGTTTTTT
once	TRBD1	TRBV5-4	TRBJ2-2	CASSGERQGVNTGELFF	TGTGCCAGCAGCGGCGAAAGACAGGGTGTTAACACCGGGGAGCTGTTTTTT
.	.	TRBV6-1	TRBJ1-5	CASYRDQASSPQHF	TGTGCCAGCTACAGGGATCAGGCGAGCTCGCCCCAGCATTTT
.	TRBD2	TRBV14	TRBJ2-1	CASSQDLAGSYNEQFF	TGTGCCAGCAGCCAGGATCTAGCGGGGTCCTACAATGAGCAGTTCTTC
.	TRBD1	TRBV10-3	TRBJ1-5	CAISEDRGQGNQPQHF	TGTGCCATCAGTGAGGACAGGGGGCAGGGCAATCAGCCCCAGCATTTT
.	.	TRBV25-1	TRBJ2-1	CASTKGGLGNEQFF	TGTGCCAGCACCAAGGGGGGGTTGGGGAATGAGCAGTTCTTC
.	TRBD2	TRBV5-4	TRBJ2-7	CASSLGSGRASYEQYF	TGTGCCAGCAGCTTGGGGAGCGGGAGGGCCTCCTACGAGCAGTACTTC
.	.	TRBV7-2	TRBJ2-2	CASSLSYAGELFF	TGTGCCAGCAGCTTATCGTATGCCGGGGAGCTGTTTTTT
.	TRBD1	TRBV6-5	TRBJ1-2	CASSSTGVRGYTF	TGTGCCAGCAGTAGTACAGGGGTTCGGGGCTACACCTTC
.	.	TRBV30	TRBJ2-2	CAWGRLELFF	TGTGCCTGGGGCCGTCTGGAGCTGTTTTTT
few	.	TRBV11-1	TRBJ2-7	CASSHPGGVQYF	TGTGCCAGCAGCCACCCCGGGGGTGTGCAGTACTTC
.	TRBD2	TRBV7-2	TRBJ2-1	CASSFWTSGVNEQFF	TGTGCCAGCAGCTTCTGGACTAGCGGGGTAAATGAGCAGTTCTTC
.	.	TRBV29-1	TRBJ1-2	CSVEGAGFHGYTF	TGCAGCGTTGAGGGTGCAGGGTTTCATGGCTACACCTTC
.	TRBD2	TRBV6-1	TRBJ2-1	CASSEPPSGTSSSYNEQFF	TGTGCCAGCAGTGAACCCCCTAGCGGGACGTCGAGCTCCTACAATGAGCAGTTCTTC
.	.	TRBV6-1	TRBJ2-3	CASSQRYFPTDTQYF	TGTGCCAGCAGCCAGAGGTACTTCCCCACAGATACGCAGTATTTT
.	.	TRBV10-3	TRBJ2-1	CAIRPQGSSDNEQFF	TGTGCCATCAGACCCCAGGGGAGCAGCGACAATGAGCAGTTCTTC
few	.	TRBV5-4	TRBJ2-2	CASSPIKSSGTGELFF	TGTGCCAGCAGCCCTATTAAGAGTTCGGGCACCGGGGAGCTGTTTTTT
.	TRBD1	TRBV6-1	TRBJ2-7	CASRPNRGPFYEQYF	TGTGCCAGCAGACCAAACAGGGGGCCCTTCTACGAGCAGTACTTC
.	.	TRBV28	TRBJ1-5	CASSPHSPNQPQHF	TGTGCCAGCAGTCCGCACAGCCCCAATCAGCCCCAGCATTTT
.	.	TRBV6-1	TRBJ1-5	CASSLAGSQPQHF	TGTGCCAGCAGTTTGGCAGGGTCACAGCCCCAGCATTTT
once	.	TRBV9	TRBJ2-5	CASSAPGSRETQYF	TGTGCCAGCAGCGCCCCGGGGTCCAGGGAGACCCAGTACTTC
.	TRBD1	TRBV9	TRBJ2-1	CASSEGGQGYNEQFF	TGTGCCAGCAGCGAGGGGGGACAGGGCTACAATGAGCAGTTCTTC
.	TRBD1	TRBV5-1	TRBJ2-6	CASSLTGVPGANVLTF	TGCGCCAGCAGCTTGACAGGGGTGCCCGGGGCCAACGTCCTGACTTTC
few	TRBD2	TRBV18	TRBJ2-7	CASSPLPGTSGSSSYEQYF	TGTGCCAGCTCACCCCTCCCCGGGACTAGCGGGTCCAGCTCCTACGAGCAGTACTTC
once	.	TRBV4-1	TRBJ2-3	CASSQETPGTSTDTQYF	TGCGCCAGCAGCCAAGAAACCCCCGGGACTAGCACAGATACGCAGTATTTT
.	TRBD2	TRBV5-1	TRBJ2-5	CASSFTGLAGPRREETQYF	TGCGCCAGCAGCTTTACCGGACTAGCGGGACCCCGGCGGGAAGAGACCCAGTACTTC
.	TRBD2	TRBV5-1	TRBJ2-3	CASSIPLAAGLDTQYF	TGCGCCAGCAGCATACCACTAGCGGCGGGGTTAGATACGCAGTATTTT
.	.	TRBV14	TRBJ1-1	CASSPRRTYTEAFF	TGTGCCAGCAGCCCCCGACGGACTTACACTGAAGCTTTCTTT
.	TRBD2	TRBV5-1	TRBJ2-3	CASSPGTSGRAGTDTQYF	TGCGCCAGCAGCCCCGGGACTAGCGGGAGGGCCGGCACAGATACGCAGTATTTT
.	TRBD2	TRBV25-1	TRBJ2-1	CASSQSGRRYNEQFF	TGTGCCAGCAGCCAGAGCGGGAGGAGATACAATGAGCAGTTCTTC
.	TRBD1	TRBV5-1	TRBJ2-2	CASSRKAGQGGVANTGELFF	TGCGCCAGCAGCCGAAAGGCCGGACAGGGCGGTGTGGCGAACACCGGGGAGCTGTTTTTT
once	TRBD1	TRBV19	TRBJ1-5	CASSIEGQSILPQHF	TGTGCCAGTAGTATAGAGGGACAGTCAATCCTTCCCCAGCATTTT
.	.	TRBV18	TRBJ2-4	CASSPQGMRLAKNIQYF	TGTGCCAGCTCGCCCCAGGGAATGCGCCTAGCCAAAAACATTCAGTACTTC
.	.	TRBV6-6	TRBJ2-1	CASSYGATQAAEQFF	TGTGCCAGCAGTTATGGTGCGACCCAAGCGGCTGAGCAGTTCTTC
.	.	TRBV21-1	TRBJ1-2	CASSKERNGYTF	TGTGCCAGCAGCAAAGAGAGGAATGGCTACACCTTC
.	TRBD1	TRBV13	TRBJ1-2	CASSPGGYGYTF	TGTGCCAGCAGCCCAGGGGGGTATGGCTACACCTTC
.	TRBD1	TRBV11-2	TRBJ1-5	CASSFDRAQPQHF	TGTGCCAGCAGCTTCGACAGGGCTCAGCCCCAGCATTTT
.	.	TRBV28	TRBJ1-1	CASSPSGPGWNTEAFF	TGTGCCAGCAGCCCCTCGGGTCCGGGTTGGAACACTGAAGCTTTCTTT
many	.	TRBV5-1	TRBJ1-2	CASSLGHDGYTF	TGCGCCAGCAGCTTGGGACATGATGGCTACACCTTC
.	.	TRBV19	TRBJ1-5	CASMVGQTDNQPQHF	TGTGCCAGTATGGTAGGACAGACAGACAATCAGCCCCAGCATTTT
once	TRBD2	TRBV7-8	TRBJ2-7	CASSLTSGYEQYF	TGTGCCAGCAGCTTAACTAGCGGCTACGAGCAGTACTTC
.	.	TRBV15	TRBJ2-3	CATSRDSIGGQYF	TGTGCCACCAGCAGAGATAGTATAGGGGGGCAGTATTTT
.	.	TRBV14	TRBJ2-7	CASSQDSGVRYEQYF	TGTGCCAGCAGCCAAGACTCGGGGGTTCGGTACGAGCAGTACTTC